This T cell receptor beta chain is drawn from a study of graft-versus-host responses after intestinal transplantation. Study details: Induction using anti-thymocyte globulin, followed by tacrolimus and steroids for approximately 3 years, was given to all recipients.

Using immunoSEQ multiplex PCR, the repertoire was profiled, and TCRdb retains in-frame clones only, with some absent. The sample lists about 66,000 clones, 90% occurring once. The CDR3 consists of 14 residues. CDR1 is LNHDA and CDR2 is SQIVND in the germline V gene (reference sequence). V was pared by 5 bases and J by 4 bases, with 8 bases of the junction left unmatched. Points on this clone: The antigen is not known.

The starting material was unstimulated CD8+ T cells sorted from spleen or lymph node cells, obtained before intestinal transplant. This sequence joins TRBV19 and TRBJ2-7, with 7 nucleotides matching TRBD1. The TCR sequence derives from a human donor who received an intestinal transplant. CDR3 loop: CASSPSGQAYEQYF. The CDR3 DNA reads TGTGCCAGTAGTCCGTCCGGACAGGCATACGAGCAGTACTTC. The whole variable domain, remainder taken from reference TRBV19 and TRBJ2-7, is DGGITQSPKYLFRKEGQNVTLSCEQNLNHDAMYWYRQDPGQGLRLIYYSQIVNDFQKGDIAEGYSVSREKKESFPLTVTSAQKNPTAFYLCASSPSGQAYEQYFGPGTRLTVT.